This TCR beta chain was recovered during a study of T cell changes during pregnancy in multiple sclerosis. Some clones are missing from TCRdb's copy, which holds only in-frame ones; the method was immunoSEQ multiplex PCR. The sample lists approximately 100,000 clones, approximately 90% occurring once. This receptor was identified in a female donor with multiple sclerosis, enrolled in a pregnancy study. The sequencing used peripheral blood, collected after pregnancy.

DNA of the CDR3: TGTGCCAGCAGTGACTCTGGCGGGGGGAACACCGGGGAGCTGTTTTTT. This sequence encodes CASSDSGGGNTGELFF. V usage is TRBV6-4 and J usage is TRBJ2-2; 7 bases agree with TRBD2. Trimming at V came to 0 bases and at J to 1 base, leaving 2 bases not matched to a gene. From germline, CDR1 is MRHNA and CDR2 SNTAGT. The CDR3 sequence is 16 residues long.